This T cell receptor (beta chain) was identified in a study of post-analysis software for immune sequencing data. Study-level information: Relapsing-remitting, secondary progressive and progressive-relapsing courses of multiple sclerosis were included.

Per the germline V gene, CDR1 is LNHNV and CDR2 is YYDKDF (reference sequence). The CDR3 is 15 amino acids. V lost 1 base to trimming and J lost 7 bases; unmatched junction nucleotides: 7. Tagging with unique molecular identifiers was a feature of the TCR beta cDNA libraries. TCRdb reanalysed the PCR reads using MiXCR and keeps one entry per CDR3 protein. The sample consists of roughly 410,000 distinct CDR3 sequences, approximately 38% of them appearing once. About this clonotype itself: Its antigen is as yet unknown.

Study-wide results and caveats: Those with multiple sclerosis, the patient group, showed significantly lower normalized Chao1 diversity than controls. By F measure, strong co-clustering occurred among samples prepared in the same batch. Comparison of patients with controls showed five TRBV segments more frequent in patients, TRBV5-6, TRBV5-1 and TRBV20-1 among them.

The source is a girl between 5 and 17 years old with multiple sclerosis. The chain uses TRBV15 and TRBJ2-5, with 9 bases aligning to TRBD2. Sequencing used blood. CDR3 loop: CATSRGLRGGATQYF. In DNA form, the CDR3 reads TGTGCCACCAGCAGAGGGTTGCGGGGGGGCGCGACCCAGTACTTC.